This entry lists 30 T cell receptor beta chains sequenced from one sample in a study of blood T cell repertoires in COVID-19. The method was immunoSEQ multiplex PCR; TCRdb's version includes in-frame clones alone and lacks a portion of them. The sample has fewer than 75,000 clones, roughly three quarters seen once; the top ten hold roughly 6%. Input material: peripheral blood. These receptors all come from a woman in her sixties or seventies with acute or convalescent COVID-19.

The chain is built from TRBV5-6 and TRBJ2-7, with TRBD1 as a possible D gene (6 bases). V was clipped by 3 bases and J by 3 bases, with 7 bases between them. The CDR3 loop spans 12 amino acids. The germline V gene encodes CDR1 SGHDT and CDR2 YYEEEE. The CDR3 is CASSSRGYEQYF. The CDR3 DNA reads TGTGCCAGCAGCTCCAGGGGCTACGAGCAGTACTTC.

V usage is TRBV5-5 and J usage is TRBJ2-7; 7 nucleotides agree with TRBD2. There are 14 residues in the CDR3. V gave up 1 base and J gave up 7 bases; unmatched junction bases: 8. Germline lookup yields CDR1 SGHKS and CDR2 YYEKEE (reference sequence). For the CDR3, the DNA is TGTGCCAGCAGCTTGATCAGGGCGGGGGTGGAGCAGTACTTC. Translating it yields CASSLIRAGVEQYF.

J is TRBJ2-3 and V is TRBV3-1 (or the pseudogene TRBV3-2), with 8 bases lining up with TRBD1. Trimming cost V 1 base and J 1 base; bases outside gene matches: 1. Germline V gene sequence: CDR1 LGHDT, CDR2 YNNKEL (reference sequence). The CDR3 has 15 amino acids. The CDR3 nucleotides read TGTGCCAGCAGCCAAGTGGACAGGGGCACAGATACGCAGTATTTT. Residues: CASSQVDRGTDTQYF.

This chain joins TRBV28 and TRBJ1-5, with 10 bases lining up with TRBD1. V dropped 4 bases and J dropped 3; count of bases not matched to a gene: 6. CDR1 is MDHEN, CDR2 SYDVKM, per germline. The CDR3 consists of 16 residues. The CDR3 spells CASSSTGTGDNQPQHF. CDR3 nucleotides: TGTGCCAGCAGTTCAACGGGGACAGGGGACAATCAGCCCCAGCATTTT.

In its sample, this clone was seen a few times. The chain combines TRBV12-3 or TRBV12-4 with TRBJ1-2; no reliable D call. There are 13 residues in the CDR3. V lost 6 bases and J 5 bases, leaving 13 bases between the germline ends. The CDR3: CASRTSAGYGYTF. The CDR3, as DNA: TGTGCCAGCAGGACCTCAGCGGGGTATGGCTACACCTTC.

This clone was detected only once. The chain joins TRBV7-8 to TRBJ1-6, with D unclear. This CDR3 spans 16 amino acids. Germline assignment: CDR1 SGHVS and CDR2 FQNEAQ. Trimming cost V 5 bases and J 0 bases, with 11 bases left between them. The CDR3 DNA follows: TGTGCCAGCAGCCCACGGGTGAGCTCCTATAATTCACCCCTCCACTTT. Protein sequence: CASSPRVSSYNSPLHF. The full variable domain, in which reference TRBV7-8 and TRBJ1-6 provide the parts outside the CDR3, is GAGVSQSPRYKVAKRGQDVALRCDPISGHVSLFWYQQALGQGPEFLTYFQNEAQLDKSGLPSDRFFAERPEGSVSTLKIQRTQQEDSAVYLCASSPRVSSYNSPLHFGNGTRLTVT.

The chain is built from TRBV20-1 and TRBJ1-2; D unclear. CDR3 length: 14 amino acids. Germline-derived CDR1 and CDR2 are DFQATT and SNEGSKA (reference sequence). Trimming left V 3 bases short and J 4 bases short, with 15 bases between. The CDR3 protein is CSASIRESFYGYTF. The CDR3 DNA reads TGCAGTGCTAGTATACGAGAGTCCTTCTATGGCTACACCTTC.

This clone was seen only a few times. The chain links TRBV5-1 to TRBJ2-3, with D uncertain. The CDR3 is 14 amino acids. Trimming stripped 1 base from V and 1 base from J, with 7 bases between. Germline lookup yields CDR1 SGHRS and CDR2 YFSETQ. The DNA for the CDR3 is TGCGCCAGCAGCTTGCTAGTTCGCACAGATACGCAGTATTTT. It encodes CASSLLVRTDTQYF.

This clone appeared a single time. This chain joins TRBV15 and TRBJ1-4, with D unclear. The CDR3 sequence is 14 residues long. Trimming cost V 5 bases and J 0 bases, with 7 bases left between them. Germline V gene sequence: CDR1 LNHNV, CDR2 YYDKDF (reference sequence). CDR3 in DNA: TGTGCCACCAGCGCGGGGACAACTAATGAAAAACTGTTTTTT. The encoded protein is CATSAGTTNEKLFF.

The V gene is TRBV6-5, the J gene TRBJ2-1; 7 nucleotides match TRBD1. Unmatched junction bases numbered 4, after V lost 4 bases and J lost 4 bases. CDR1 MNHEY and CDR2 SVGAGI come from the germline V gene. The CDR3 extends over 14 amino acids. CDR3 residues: CASSFLTGYNEQFF. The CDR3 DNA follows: TGTGCCAGCAGTTTCCTGACAGGGTACAATGAGCAGTTCTTC.

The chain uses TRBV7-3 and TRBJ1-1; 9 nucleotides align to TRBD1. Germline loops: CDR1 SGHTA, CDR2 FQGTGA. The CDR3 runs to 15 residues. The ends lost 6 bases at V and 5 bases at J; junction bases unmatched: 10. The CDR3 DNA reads TGTGCCAGCAGGCCCGGGACAGGGTCGAGGACTGAAGCTTTCTTT. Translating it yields CASRPGTGSRTEAFF.

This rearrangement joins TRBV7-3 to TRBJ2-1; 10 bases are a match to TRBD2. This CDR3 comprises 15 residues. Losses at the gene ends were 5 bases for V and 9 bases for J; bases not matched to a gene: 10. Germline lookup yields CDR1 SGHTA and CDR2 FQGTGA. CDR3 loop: CASSEQAGGPGEQFF. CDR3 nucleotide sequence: TGTGCCAGCAGCGAACAAGCGGGGGGGCCTGGTGAGCAGTTCTTC.

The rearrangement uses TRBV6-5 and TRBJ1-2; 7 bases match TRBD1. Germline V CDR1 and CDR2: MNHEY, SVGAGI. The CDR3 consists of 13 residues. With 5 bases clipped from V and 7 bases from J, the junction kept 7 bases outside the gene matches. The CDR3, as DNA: TGTGCCAGCAGTCAACAGGGGCCAAGTGGCTACACCTTC. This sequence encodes CASSQQGPSGYTF.

The CDR3 spells CASSTRWGDGYTF. CDR3 nucleotides: TGTGCCAGCAGTACTCGTTGGGGGGATGGCTACACCTTC. The rearrangement uses TRBV6-5 and TRBJ1-2; TRBD1 is a possible D gene (5 bases). The CDR3 spans 13 residues. Germline CDR1 and CDR2: MNHEY and SVGAGI. The V end lost 5 bases, the J end lost 6 bases, and 13 bases lay between the germline ends.

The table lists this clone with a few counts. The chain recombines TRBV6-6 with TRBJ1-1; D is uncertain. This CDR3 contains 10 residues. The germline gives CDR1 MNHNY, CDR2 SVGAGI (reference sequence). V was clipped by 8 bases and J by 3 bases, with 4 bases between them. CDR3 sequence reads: CASGYTEAFF. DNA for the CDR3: TGTGCCAGCGGCTACACTGAAGCTTTCTTT.

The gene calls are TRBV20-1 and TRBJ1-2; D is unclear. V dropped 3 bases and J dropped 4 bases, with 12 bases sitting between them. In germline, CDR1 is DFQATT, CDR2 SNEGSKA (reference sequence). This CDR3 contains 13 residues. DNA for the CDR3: TGCAGTGCTAGTACCCAAACGGTCTATGGCTACACCTTC. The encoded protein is CSASTQTVYGYTF.

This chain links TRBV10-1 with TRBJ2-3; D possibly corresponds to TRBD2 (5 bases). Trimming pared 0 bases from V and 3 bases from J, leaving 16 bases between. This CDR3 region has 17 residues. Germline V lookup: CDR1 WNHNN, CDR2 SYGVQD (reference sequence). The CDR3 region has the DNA TGCGCCAGCAGTGAGTCTCGGACTCGTGTTAGGACAGATACGCAGTATTTT. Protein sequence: CASSESRTRVRTDTQYF.

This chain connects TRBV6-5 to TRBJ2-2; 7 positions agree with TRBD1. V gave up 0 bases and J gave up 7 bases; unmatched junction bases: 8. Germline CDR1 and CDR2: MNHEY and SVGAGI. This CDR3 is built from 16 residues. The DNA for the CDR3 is TGTGCCAGCAGTTACTCGAGAGGGGGCGACGGCGGGGAGCTGTTTTTT. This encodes CASSYSRGGDGGELFF.

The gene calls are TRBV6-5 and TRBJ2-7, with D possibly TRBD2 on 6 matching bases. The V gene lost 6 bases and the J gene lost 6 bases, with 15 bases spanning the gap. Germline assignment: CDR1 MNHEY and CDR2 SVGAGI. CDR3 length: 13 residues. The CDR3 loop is CASRGGPSPEQYF. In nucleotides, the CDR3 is TGTGCCAGCAGGGGGGGACCCTCCCCCGAGCAGTACTTC.

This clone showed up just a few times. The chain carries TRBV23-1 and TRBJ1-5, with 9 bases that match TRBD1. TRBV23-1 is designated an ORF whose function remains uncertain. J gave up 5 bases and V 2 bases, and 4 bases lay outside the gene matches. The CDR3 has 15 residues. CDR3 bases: TGCGCCAGCAGTCAACGGACAGGGGAATATCAGCCCCAGCATTTT. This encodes CASSQRTGEYQPQHF.

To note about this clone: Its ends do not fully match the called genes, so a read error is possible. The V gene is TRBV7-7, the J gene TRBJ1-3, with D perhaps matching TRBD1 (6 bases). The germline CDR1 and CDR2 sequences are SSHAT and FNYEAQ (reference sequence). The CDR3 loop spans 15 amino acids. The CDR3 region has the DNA TGTGCTAGCAGCGCTTTACAGGGTCCGGGAAACACCATATATTTT. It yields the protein CASSALQGPGNTIYF.

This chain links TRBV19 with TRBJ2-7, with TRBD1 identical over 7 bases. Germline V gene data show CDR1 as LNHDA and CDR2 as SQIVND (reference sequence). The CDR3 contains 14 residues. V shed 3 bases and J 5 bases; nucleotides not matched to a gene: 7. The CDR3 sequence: CASSISTGTHEQYF. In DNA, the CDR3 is TGTGCCAGTAGTATTTCGACAGGGACCCACGAGCAGTACTTC.

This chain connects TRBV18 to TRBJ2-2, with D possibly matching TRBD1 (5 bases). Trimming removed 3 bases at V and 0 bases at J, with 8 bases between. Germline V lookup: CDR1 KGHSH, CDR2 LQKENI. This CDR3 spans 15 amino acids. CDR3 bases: TGTGCCAGCTCACCGACGACAGCGAACACCGGGGAGCTGTTTTTT. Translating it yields CASSPTTANTGELFF.

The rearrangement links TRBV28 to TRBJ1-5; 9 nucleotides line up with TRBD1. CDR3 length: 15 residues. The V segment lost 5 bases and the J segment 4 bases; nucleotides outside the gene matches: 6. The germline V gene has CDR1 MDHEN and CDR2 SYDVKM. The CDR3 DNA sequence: TGTGCCAGCAGTGCCCCGACAGGGGGAAATCAGCCCCAGCATTTT. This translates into CASSAPTGGNQPQHF.

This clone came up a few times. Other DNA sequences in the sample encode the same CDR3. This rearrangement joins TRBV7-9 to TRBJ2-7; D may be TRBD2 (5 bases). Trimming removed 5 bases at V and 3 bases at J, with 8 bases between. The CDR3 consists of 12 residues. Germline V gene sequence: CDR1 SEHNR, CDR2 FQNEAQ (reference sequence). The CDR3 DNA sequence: TGTGCCAGCAGCAGCGGATTCTACGAGCAGTACTTC. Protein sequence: CASSSGFYEQYF.

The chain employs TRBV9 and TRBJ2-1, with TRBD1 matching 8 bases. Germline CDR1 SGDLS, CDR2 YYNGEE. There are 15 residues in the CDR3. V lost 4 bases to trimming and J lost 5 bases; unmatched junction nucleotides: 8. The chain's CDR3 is CASSLGDRGNNEQFF. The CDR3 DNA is TGTGCCAGCAGCTTGGGAGACAGGGGAAACAATGAGCAGTTCTTC. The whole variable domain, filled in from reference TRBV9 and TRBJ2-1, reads DSGVTQTPKHLITATGQRVTLRCSPRSGDLSVYWYQQSLDQGLQFLIQYYNGEERAKGNILERFSAQQFPDLHSELNLSSLELGDSALYFCASSLGDRGNNEQFFGPGTRLTVL.

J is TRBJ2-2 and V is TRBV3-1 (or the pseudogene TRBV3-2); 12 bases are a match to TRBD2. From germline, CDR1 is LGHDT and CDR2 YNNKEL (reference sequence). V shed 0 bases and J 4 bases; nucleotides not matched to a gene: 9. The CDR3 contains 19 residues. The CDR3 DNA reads TGTGCCAGCAGCCAAGATCTGTTTTTGACTAGCGGGGGCACCGGGGAGCTGTTTTTT. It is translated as CASSQDLFLTSGGTGELFF.

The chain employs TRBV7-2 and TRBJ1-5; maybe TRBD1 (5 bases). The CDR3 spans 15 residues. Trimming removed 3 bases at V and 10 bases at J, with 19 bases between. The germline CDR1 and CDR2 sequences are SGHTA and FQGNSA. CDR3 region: CASSLQTSAGEPQHF. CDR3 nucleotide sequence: TGTGCCAGCAGCTTGCAGACATCGGCGGGGGAACCCCAGCATTTT. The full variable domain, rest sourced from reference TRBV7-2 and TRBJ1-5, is GAGVSQSPSNKVTEKGKDVELRCDPISGHTALYWYRQSLGQGLEFLIYFQGNSAPDKSGLPSDRFSAERTGGSVSTLTIQRTQQEDSAVYLCASSLQTSAGEPQHFGDGTRLSIL.

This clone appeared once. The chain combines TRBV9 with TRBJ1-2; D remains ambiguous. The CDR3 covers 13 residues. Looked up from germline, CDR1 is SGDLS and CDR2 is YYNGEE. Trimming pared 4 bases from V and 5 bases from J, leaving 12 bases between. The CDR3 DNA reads TGTGCCAGCAGCCAAGCCGAAGCGTATGGCTACACCTTC. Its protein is CASSQAEAYGYTF. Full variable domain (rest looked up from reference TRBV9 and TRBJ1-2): DSGVTQTPKHLITATGQRVTLRCSPRSGDLSVYWYQQSLDQGLQFLIQYYNGEERAKGNILERFSAQQFPDLHSELNLSSLELGDSALYFCASSQAEAYGYTFGSGTRLTVV.

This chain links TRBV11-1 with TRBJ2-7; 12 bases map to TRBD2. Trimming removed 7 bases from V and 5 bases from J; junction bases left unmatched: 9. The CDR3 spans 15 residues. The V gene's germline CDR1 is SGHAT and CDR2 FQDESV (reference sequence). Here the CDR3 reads CASTPSTSGGNEQYF. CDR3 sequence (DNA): TGTGCCAGCACCCCGTCGACTAGCGGGGGCAACGAGCAGTACTTC. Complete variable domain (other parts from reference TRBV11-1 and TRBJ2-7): EAEVAQSPRYKITEKSQAVAFWCDPISGHATLYWYRQILGQGPELLVQFQDESVVDDSQLPKDRFSAERLKGVDSTLKIQPAELGDSAMYLCASTPSTSGGNEQYFGPGTRLTVT.